This paragraph reports one T cell receptor beta chain. Per germline, CDR1 MDHEN and CDR2 SYDVKM. The CDR3 loop spans 12 amino acids. Trimming shortened V by 4 bases and J by 4 bases, and 7 bases separated the two germline ends. During its preparation, the TCRbeta library received unique molecular identifiers. Each CDR3 protein is one row after TCRdb ran MiXCR on the PCR reads. The repertoire holds 300,000 to 400,000 distinct CDR3 sequences, with about 17% as singletons. The data belong to a study of T-cell reconstitution after alpha-beta-depleted transplantation in children. The receptor's source is a male patient aged 2 to 10 who had a stem cell transplant for acute lymphoblastic leukemia, so the T cells may come from the graft donor. The sample consisted of PBMCs, mostly from graft donor cells, taken 360 days after TCRalphabeta/CD19-depleted stem cell transplant. The chain uses TRBV28 and TRBJ1-2; no definite D call. CDR3 region: CASSSRVYGYTF. In nucleotides, the CDR3 is TGTGCCAGCAGTTCCCGGGTCTATGGCTACACCTTC.